A single T cell receptor (beta chain) is shown here with its context. This entry belongs to a study of cytomegalovirus exposure and HLA in healthy donors. Looking at the study overall: About 85 million unique TCR sequences came from HLA-typed donors in an early release.

The germline V and J ends were trimmed by 1 base and 11 bases, with 15 bases remaining between them. Per germline, CDR1 SEHNR and CDR2 FQNEAQ (reference sequence). There are 14 residues in the CDR3. The PCR employed 60 Vbeta primers together with 13 Jbeta primers. Assay: immunoSEQ multiplex PCR; the TCRdb copy retains only in-frame clones and omits some. The sample has around 160,000 clones; around 85% are singletons. Sequenced: PBMCs. The clonotype comes from a human donor in good health. The genes are TRBV7-9 and TRBJ2-1; unclear D gene. The CDR3 is CASSLDSQLSQQFF. The CDR3 DNA reads TGTGCCAGCAGCTTAGACTCCCAACTATCGCAGCAGTTCTTC. Filled out from reference TRBV7-9 and TRBJ2-1, the complete variable domain reads DTGVSQNPRHKITKRGQNVTFRCDPISEHNRLYWYRQTLGQGPEFLTYFQNEAQLEKSRLLSDRFSAERPKGSFSTLEIQRTEQGDSAMYLCASSLDSQLSQQFFGPGTRLTVL.